The 14 T cell receptor beta chains presented below share a single source sample, sequenced in a study of Tregs in tolerant kidney transplant recipients. Only in-frame clones appear in the TCRdb table, and some are missing; sequencing was by immunoSEQ multiplex PCR. The sample lists some 55,000 clones; approximately 83% were seen once. Here the sequenced sample was Tregs from blood, taken before the transplant. Receptors originate from a human donor who received a combined kidney and bone marrow transplant.

The rearrangement links TRBV7-2 to TRBJ1-2; weak D call: TRBD1 (5 bases). There are 14 residues in the CDR3. Trimming took 5 bases from V and 5 from J, leaving 15 bases between them. CDR1 SGHTA and CDR2 FQGNSA come from the germline V gene. Written as DNA, the CDR3 is TGTGCCAGCAGCCCAGAGGGGTATAGTTATGGCTACACCTTC. Amino acid sequence: CASSPEGYSYGYTF.

This sequence joins TRBV7-8 and TRBJ2-5, with TRBD2 as a possible D gene (6 bases). The germline CDR1 and CDR2 sequences are SGHVS and FQNEAQ. CDR3 length equals 15 residues. The V and J ends lost 1 base and 5 bases respectively, with 14 bases between them. The CDR3 sequence: CASSLGGRAGETQYF. Here the CDR3 DNA reads TGTGCCAGCAGCTTAGGGGGCAGGGCGGGGGAGACCCAGTACTTC. The full variable domain, rest sourced from reference TRBV7-8 and TRBJ2-5, is GAGVSQSPRYKVAKRGQDVALRCDPISGHVSLFWYQQALGQGPEFLTYFQNEAQLDKSGLPSDRFFAERPEGSVSTLKIQRTQQEDSAVYLCASSLGGRAGETQYFGPGTRLLVL.

The chain links TRBV6-5 to TRBJ1-2; 9 bases align to TRBD1. This CDR3 has 16 amino acids. V was pared by 2 bases and J by 2 bases, with 6 bases of the junction left unmatched. The germline V gene encodes CDR1 MNHEY and CDR2 SVGAGI. CDR3 nucleotide sequence: TGTGCCAGCAGTTACACCTATACAGGGGGCAACTATGGCTACACCTTC. Translated, it gives CASSYTYTGGNYGYTF.

The genes are TRBV10-3 and TRBJ2-2; 13 nucleotides line up with TRBD2. The trim removed 4 bases at V and 3 bases at J, leaving 5 bases unmatched. Germline V gene data show CDR1 as ENHRY and CDR2 as SYGVKD. CDR3 length: 17 residues. CDR3 protein: CAISGLAGGGYTGELFF. CDR3 sequence (DNA): TGTGCCATCAGTGGACTAGCGGGGGGCGGGTACACCGGGGAGCTGTTTTTT.

The rearrangement uses TRBV28 and TRBJ1-1; D unresolved. Trimming removed 5 bases at V and 5 bases at J, with 21 bases between. Germline V gene lookup returns CDR1 MDHEN and CDR2 SYDVKM. This CDR3 is 16 amino acids long. CDR3 residues: CASSATRGEGTTEAFF. The CDR3 DNA is TGTGCCAGCAGTGCCACCCGCGGGGAAGGTACGACTGAAGCTTTCTTT.

V usage is TRBV7-6 and J usage is TRBJ2-7; the D gene is possibly TRBD2 (5 bases). V lost 2 bases and J 6 bases, leaving 8 bases between the germline ends. Per the germline V gene, CDR1 is SGHVS and CDR2 is FNYEAQ. CDR3 size: 12 residues. The CDR3 coding sequence is TGTGCCAGCAGCTTACATCGGGGCGAGCAGTACTTC. Translation gives CASSLHRGEQYF.

V is TRBV5-4 and J is TRBJ2-5; 13 nucleotides align to TRBD2. The CDR3 has 16 amino acids. Germline V gene sequence: CDR1 SGHNT, CDR2 YYREEE (reference sequence). The V segment lost 4 bases and the J segment 2 bases; nucleotides outside the gene matches: 5. The chain's CDR3 is CASSRLAGGRQETQYF. CDR3 DNA: TGTGCCAGCAGCCGACTAGCGGGGGGTCGGCAAGAGACCCAGTACTTC.

This chain uses TRBV15 with TRBJ1-2, with D perhaps matching TRBD1 (6 bases). Germline CDR1 LNHNV, CDR2 YYDKDF (reference sequence). Trimming took 0 bases from V and 5 from J, leaving 22 bases between them. The CDR3 runs 18 residues. CDR3 residues: CATSRDDPGTPRGYGYTF. The CDR3 DNA reads as TGTGCCACCAGCAGAGATGATCCGGGGACACCGAGAGGGTATGGCTACACCTTC.

The CDR3 loop reads CASSRRWGPYYEQYF. DNA of the CDR3: TGTGCCAGTAGTAGGCGGTGGGGACCGTACTACGAGCAGTACTTC. The chain couples TRBV19 to TRBJ2-5; D assignment may be TRBD1 or TRBD2 (5 bases each). The last part of the DNA fits TRBJ2-7 better; the J call may be wrong. CDR1 is LNHDA and CDR2 is SQIVND in the germline V gene (reference sequence). CDR3 length equals 15 residues.

The chain employs TRBV4-1 and TRBJ2-7; D not resolved. The germline gives CDR1 MGHRA, CDR2 YSYEKL. This CDR3 has 12 amino acids. The V end was cut by 0 bases, the J end by 11 bases, with 11 bases between. DNA for the CDR3: TGCGCCAGCAGCCAAGACTGGGCCGTTAAGTACTTC. Its translation: CASSQDWAVKYF.

The rearrangement links TRBV5-1 to TRBJ1-6; D might be TRBD1 (6 bases). Germline V gene sequence: CDR1 SGHRS, CDR2 YFSETQ. CDR3 length equals 15 residues. The V and J ends lost 3 bases and 6 bases respectively, with 13 bases between them. The DNA of the CDR3 is TGCGCCAGCAGCTATACGGGGGGCGGTAATTCACCCCTCCACTTT. This encodes CASSYTGGGNSPLHF. Combining the CDR3 with reference TRBV5-1 and TRBJ1-6 gives the whole variable domain KAGVTQTPRYLIKTRGQQVTLSCSPISGHRSVSWYQQTPGQGLQFLFEYFSETQRNKGNFPGRFSGRQFSNSRSEMNVSTLELGDSALYLCASSYTGGGNSPLHFGNGTRLTVT.

V gene TRBV28 combines with J gene TRBJ1-1; D gene ambiguous. The CDR3 extends over 15 amino acids. From germline, CDR1 is MDHEN and CDR2 SYDVKM. V shed 4 bases and J shed 4 bases, with 16 bases lying between them. The CDR3 loop reads CASSSVRDIFTEAFF. The CDR3 nucleotides are TGTGCCAGCAGTTCCGTCCGCGACATCTTCACTGAAGCTTTCTTT. The full variable domain, in which reference TRBV28 and TRBJ1-1 provide the parts outside the CDR3, is DVKVTQSSRYLVKRTGEKVFLECVQDMDHENMFWYRQDPGLGLRLIYFSYDVKMKEKGDIPEGYSVSREKKERFSLILESASTNQTSMYLCASSSVRDIFTEAFFGQGTRLTVV.

V is TRBV5-4 and J is TRBJ1-2, with 7 bases lining up with TRBD1. Trimming removed 1 base from V and 5 bases from J; junction bases left unmatched: 8. Germline V gives CDR1 SGHNT, CDR2 YYREEE (reference sequence). This CDR3 contains 15 residues. The CDR3 nucleotides are TGTGCCAGCAGCTTGAGGGGGCGCGGTTGGTATGGCTACACCTTC. Its protein product is CASSLRGRGWYGYTF. Full variable domain (remainder filled in from reference TRBV5-4 and TRBJ1-2): ETGVTQSPTHLIKTRGQQVTLRCSSQSGHNTVSWYQQALGQGPQFIFQYYREEENGRGNFPPRFSGLQFPNYSSELNVNALELDDSALYLCASSLRGRGWYGYTFGSGTRLTVV.

This chain uses TRBV5-1 with TRBJ2-6; unclear D gene. Between the trimmed V and J ends, which lost 0 bases and 2 bases, there was a span of 3 bases. The CDR3 runs to 14 residues. Germline CDR1 and CDR2: SGHRS and YFSETQ. CDR3 coding DNA: TGCGCCAGCAGCTTGGTTCCTGGGGCCAACGTCCTGACTTTC. Its translation is CASSLVPGANVLTF.